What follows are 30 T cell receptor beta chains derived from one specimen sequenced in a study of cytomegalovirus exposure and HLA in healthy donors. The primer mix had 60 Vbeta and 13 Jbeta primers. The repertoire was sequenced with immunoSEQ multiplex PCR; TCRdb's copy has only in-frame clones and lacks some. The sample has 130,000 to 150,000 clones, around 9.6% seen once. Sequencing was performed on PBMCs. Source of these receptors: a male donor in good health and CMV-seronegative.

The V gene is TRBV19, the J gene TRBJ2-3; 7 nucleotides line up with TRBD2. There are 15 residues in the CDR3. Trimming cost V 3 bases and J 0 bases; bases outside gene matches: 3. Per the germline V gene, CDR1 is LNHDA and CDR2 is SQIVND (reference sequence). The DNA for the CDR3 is TGTGCCAGTAGTATGACTAGCTTCAGCACAGATACGCAGTATTTT. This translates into CASSMTSFSTDTQYF.

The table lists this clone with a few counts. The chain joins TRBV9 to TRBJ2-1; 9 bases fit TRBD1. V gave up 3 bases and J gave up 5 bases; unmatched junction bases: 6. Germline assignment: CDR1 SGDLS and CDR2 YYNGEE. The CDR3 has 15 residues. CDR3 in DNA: TGTGCCAGCAGCGCCGGGACAGGGCCTAACAATGAGCAGTTCTTC. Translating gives CASSAGTGPNNEQFF.

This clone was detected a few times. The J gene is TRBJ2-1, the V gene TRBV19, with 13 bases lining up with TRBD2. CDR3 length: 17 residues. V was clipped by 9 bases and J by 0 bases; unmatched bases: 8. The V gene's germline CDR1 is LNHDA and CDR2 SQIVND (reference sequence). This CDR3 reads CASQRTSGSNSYNEQFF. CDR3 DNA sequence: TGTGCCAGCCAGCGGACTAGCGGGAGTAACTCCTACAATGAGCAGTTCTTC.

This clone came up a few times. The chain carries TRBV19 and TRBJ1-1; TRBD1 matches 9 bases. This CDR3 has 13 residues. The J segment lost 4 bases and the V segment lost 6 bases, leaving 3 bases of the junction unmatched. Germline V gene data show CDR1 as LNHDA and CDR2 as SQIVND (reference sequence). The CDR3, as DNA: TGTGCCAGTAGGACAGGGGGTAGCACTGAAGCTTTCTTT. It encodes CASRTGGSTEAFF.

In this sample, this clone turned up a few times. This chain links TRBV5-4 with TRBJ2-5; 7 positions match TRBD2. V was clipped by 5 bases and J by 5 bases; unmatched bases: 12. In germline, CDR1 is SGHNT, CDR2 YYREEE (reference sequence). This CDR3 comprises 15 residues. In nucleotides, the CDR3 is TGTGCCAGCAGGGGGCGGCCTAGCGGTGAGGAGACCCAGTACTTC. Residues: CASRGRPSGEETQYF.

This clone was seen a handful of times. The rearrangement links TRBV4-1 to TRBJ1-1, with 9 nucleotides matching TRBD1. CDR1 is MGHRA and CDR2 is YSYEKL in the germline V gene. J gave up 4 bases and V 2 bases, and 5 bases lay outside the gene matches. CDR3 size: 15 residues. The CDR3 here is CASSQTTGGITEAFF. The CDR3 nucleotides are TGCGCCAGCAGCCAAACTACAGGGGGCATCACTGAAGCTTTCTTT.

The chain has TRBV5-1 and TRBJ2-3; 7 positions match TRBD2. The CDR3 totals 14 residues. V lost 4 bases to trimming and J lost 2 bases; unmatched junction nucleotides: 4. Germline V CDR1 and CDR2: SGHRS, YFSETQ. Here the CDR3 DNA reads TGCGCCAGCAGCGGCGGGAGTTACACAGATACGCAGTATTTT. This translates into CASSGGSYTDTQYF.

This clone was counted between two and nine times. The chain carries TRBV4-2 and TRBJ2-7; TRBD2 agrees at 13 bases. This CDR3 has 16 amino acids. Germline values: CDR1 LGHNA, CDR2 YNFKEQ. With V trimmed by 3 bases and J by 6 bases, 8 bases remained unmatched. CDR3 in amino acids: CASSQNAGTSGAEQYF. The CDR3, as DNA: TGTGCCAGCAGCCAGAACGCCGGGACTAGCGGGGCCGAGCAGTACTTC.

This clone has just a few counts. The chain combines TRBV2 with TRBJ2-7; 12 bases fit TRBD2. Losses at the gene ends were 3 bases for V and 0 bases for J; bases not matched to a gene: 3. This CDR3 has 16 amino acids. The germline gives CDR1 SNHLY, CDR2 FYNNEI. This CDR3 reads CASSEGLAGSSYEQYF. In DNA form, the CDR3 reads TGTGCCAGCAGTGAGGGACTAGCGGGTAGCTCCTACGAGCAGTACTTC.

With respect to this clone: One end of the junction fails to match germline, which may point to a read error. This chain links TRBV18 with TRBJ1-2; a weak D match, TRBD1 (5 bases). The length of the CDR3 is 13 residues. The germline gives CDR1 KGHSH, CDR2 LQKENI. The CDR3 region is CVSSPIEGDGYTF. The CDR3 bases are TGTGTCAGCTCACCAATCGAAGGGGATGGCTACACCTTC. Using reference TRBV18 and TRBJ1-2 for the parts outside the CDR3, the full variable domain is NAGVMQNPRHLVRRRGQEARLRCSPMKGHSHVYWYRQLPEEGLKFMVYLQKENIIDESGMPKERFSAEFPKEGPSILRIQQVVRGDSAAYFCVSSPIEGDGYTFGSGTRLTVV.

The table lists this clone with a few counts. The CDR3 loop is CASSGPDRDQETQYF. The DNA for the CDR3 is TGTGCCAGCAGCGGACCGGACAGGGACCAAGAGACCCAGTACTTC. The rearrangement joins TRBV9 to TRBJ2-5; TRBD1 aligns across 8 bases. The CDR3 contains 15 residues. Looked up from germline, CDR1 is SGDLS and CDR2 is YYNGEE. Trimming cost V 3 bases and J 0 bases; bases outside gene matches: 4.

CDR3 coding DNA: TGCGCCAGCAGCCCGACTAGCGACTCCTACAATGAGCAGTTCTTC. This sequence encodes CASSPTSDSYNEQFF. This sequence joins TRBV5-1 and TRBJ2-1; 8 nucleotides agree with TRBD2. V was pared by 4 bases and J by 0 bases, with 3 bases of the junction left unmatched. Germline CDR1 and CDR2: SGHRS and YFSETQ. This CDR3 comprises 15 residues.

The CDR3: CASTLYAGALDTQYF. In DNA form, the CDR3 reads TGTGCCAGCACTCTCTATGCGGGAGCTCTAGATACGCAGTATTTT. V gene TRBV28 combines with J gene TRBJ2-3; TRBD2 aligns across 7 bases. Germline CDR1 and CDR2: MDHEN and SYDVKM. Unmatched junction bases numbered 12, after V lost 7 bases and J lost 5 bases. The CDR3 runs 15 residues.

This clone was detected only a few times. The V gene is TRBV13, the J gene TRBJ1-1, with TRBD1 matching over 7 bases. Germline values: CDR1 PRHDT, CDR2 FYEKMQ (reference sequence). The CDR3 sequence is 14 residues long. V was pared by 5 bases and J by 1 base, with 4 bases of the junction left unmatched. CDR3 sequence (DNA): TGTGCCAGCAGCGGCCAGGGGGGGAACACTGAAGCTTTCTTT. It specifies CASSGQGGNTEAFF.

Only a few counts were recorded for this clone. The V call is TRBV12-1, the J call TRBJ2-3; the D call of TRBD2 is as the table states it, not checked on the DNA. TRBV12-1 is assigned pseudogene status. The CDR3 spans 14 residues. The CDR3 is CASSTWDSPDTQYF. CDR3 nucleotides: TGTGCCAGCAGCACATGGGACTCCCCGGATACGCAGTATTTT.

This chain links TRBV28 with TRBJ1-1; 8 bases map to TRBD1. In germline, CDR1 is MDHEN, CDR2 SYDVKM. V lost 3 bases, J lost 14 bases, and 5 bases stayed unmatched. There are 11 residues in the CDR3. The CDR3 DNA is TGTGCCAGCAGTTTCCGGACAGGGCTATTCTTT. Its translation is CASSFRTGLFF.

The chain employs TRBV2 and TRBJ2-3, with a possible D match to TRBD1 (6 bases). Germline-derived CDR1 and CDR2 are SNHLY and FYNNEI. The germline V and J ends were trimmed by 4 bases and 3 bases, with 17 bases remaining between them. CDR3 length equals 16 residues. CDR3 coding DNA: TGTGCCAGCAGTGTCGACAGGCTCACCGCGACAGATACGCAGTATTTT. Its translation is CASSVDRLTATDTQYF.

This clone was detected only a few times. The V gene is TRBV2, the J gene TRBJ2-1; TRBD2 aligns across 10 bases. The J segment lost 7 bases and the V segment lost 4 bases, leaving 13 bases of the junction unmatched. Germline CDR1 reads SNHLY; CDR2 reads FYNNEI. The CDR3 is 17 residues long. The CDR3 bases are TGTGCCAGCAGTGGCCCCCCGGGACTAGCGAGTGAGAATGAGCAGTTCTTC. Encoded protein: CASSGPPGLASENEQFF.

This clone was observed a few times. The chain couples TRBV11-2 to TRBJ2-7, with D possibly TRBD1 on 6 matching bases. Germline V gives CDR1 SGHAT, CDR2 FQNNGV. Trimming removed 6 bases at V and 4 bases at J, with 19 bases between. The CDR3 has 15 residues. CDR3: CASRPPRQASYEQYF. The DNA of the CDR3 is TGTGCCAGCAGGCCACCCCGACAGGCGTCATACGAGCAGTACTTC.

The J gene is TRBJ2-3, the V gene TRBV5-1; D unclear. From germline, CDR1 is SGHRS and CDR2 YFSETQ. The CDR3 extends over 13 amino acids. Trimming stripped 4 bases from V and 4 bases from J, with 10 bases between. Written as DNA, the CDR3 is TGCGCCAGCAGCACAGAAAGACCAGATACGCAGTATTTT. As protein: CASSTERPDTQYF.

The CDR3 loop is CASSAWAEYNEQFF. For the CDR3, the DNA is TGTGCCAGCAGTGCGTGGGCCGAATACAATGAGCAGTTCTTC. V is TRBV6-1 and J is TRBJ2-1; D ambiguous. V shed 4 bases and J shed 4 bases, with 11 bases lying between them. This CDR3 spans 14 amino acids. CDR1 is MNHNS and CDR2 is SASEGT in the germline V gene.

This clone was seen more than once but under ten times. The CDR3 DNA reads as TGTGCCAGCAGCCTCTTAGGGGTGGGGGAGACCCAGTACTTC. Its protein is CASSLLGVGETQYF. The chain uses TRBV7-3 and TRBJ2-5, with D tentatively TRBD1 (5 bases). This CDR3 region has 14 residues. Germline V gene sequence: CDR1 SGHTA, CDR2 FQGTGA. Trimming pared 5 bases from V and 5 bases from J, leaving 15 bases between.

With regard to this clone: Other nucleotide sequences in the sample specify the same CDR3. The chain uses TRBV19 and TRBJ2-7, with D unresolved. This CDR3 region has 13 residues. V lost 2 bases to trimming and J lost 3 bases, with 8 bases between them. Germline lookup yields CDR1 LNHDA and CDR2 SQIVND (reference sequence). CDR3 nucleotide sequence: TGTGCCAGTAGTATATATCAGGACTACGAGCAGTACTTC. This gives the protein CASSIYQDYEQYF.

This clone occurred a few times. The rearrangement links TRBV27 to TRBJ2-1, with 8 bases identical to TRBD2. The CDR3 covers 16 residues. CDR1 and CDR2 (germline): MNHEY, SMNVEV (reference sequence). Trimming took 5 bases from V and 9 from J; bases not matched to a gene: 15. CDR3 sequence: CASSPTGTRYFGEQFF. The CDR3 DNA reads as TGTGCCAGCAGTCCCACCGGGACTAGGTATTTTGGTGAGCAGTTCTTC.

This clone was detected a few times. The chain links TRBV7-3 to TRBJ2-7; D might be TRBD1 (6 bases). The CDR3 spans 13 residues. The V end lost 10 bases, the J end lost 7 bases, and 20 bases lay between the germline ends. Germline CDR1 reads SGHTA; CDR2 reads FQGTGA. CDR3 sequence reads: CANARDKDREQYF. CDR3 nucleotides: TGTGCCAATGCCCGGGACAAGGATAGGGAGCAGTACTTC.

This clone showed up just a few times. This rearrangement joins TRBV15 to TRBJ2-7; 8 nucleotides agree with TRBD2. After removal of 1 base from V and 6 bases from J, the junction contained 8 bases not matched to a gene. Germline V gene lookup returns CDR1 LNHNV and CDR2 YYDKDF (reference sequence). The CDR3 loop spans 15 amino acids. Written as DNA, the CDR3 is TGTGCCACCAGCAGAGGGTCCGGGGGGGCCGCCGAGCAGTACTTC. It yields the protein CATSRGSGGAAEQYF.

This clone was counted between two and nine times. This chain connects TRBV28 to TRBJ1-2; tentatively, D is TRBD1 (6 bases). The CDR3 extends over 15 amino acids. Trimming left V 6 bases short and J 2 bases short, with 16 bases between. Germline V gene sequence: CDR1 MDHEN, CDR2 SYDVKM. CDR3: CASSSGTLYNYGYTF. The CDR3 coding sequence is TGTGCCAGCAGCTCCGGGACACTTTACAACTATGGCTACACCTTC.

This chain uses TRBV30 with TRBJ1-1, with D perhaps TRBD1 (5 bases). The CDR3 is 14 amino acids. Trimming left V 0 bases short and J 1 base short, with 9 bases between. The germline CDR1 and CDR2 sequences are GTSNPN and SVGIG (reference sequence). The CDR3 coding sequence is TGTGCCTGGAGTGTAATCGGGGGGAACACTGAAGCTTTCTTT. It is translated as CAWSVIGGNTEAFF.

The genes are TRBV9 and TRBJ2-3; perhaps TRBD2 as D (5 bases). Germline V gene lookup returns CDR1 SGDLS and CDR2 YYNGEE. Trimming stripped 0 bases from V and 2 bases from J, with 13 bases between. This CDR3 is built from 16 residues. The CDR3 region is CASSVAPGIITDTQYF. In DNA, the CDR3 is TGTGCCAGCAGCGTAGCACCGGGAATTATCACAGATACGCAGTATTTT.

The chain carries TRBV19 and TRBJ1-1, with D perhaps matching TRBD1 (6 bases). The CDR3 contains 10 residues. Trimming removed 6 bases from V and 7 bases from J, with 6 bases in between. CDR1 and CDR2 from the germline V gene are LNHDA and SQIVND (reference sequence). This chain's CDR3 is CASRDSEAFF. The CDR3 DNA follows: TGTGCCAGTAGGGACAGTGAAGCTTTCTTT.